The rows below give T cell receptor beta chains drawn from one sample of a study of T cells in pancreatic ductal adenocarcinoma. Method: immunoSEQ multiplex PCR; TCRdb's copy keeps in-frame clones and lacks some. The data show under 15,000 clones, about nine tenths seen once. The specimen was PBMCs. These receptor sequences come from a human donor with pancreatic ductal adenocarcinoma. CDR3s include the opening cysteine and the closing phenylalanine or tryptophan. The D gene is left open where the match is weak. Some rows mark clone size as missing; the rest say once, few, many or name a class of expanded clone.

D	V	J	size	DNA	CDR3
-	TRBV19	TRBJ1-5	few	TGTGCCAGTAGTATGGGTCAGGTCGGCAATCAGCCCCAGCATTTT	CASSMGQVGNQPQHF
-	TRBV5-8	TRBJ2-5	-	TGTGCCAGCAGCCAGGACAGAAACCGACAAGAGACCCAGTACTTC	CASSQDRNRQETQYF
-	TRBV18	TRBJ1-5	-	TGTGCCAGCTCACCAGGAGCCACAGGGACGGGGCAGCCCCAGCATTTT	CASSPGATGTGQPQHF
TRBD1	TRBV10-3	TRBJ2-1	-	TGTGCCATCAGTGAGTCGTATGCGGGACAGGGGTACAATGAGCAGTTCTTC	CAISESYAGQGYNEQFF
-	TRBV7-3	TRBJ1-4	-	TGTGCCAGCAGCTTCCGCCCTGGTGAAAAACTGTTTTTT	CASSFRPGEKLFF
-	TRBV6-1	TRBJ2-7	-	TGTGCCAGCAGCCGGTGGGGCAGGGAAGGCTACGAGCAGTACTTC	CASSRWGREGYEQYF
-	TRBV7-8	TRBJ2-1	-	TGTGCCAGCGGAACCGACTACAATGAGCAGTTCTTC	CASGTDYNEQFF
TRBD2	TRBV28	TRBJ2-1	-	TGTGCCAGCAGTTTGGAACGGGGGGGTACAAATGAGCAGTTCTTC	CASSLERGGTNEQFF
TRBD1	TRBV5-6	TRBJ1-2	-	TGTGCCAGCAGCTTGGCTGGGACAGGGGGAGGTGGCTACACCTTC	CASSLAGTGGGGYTF
TRBD1	TRBV27	TRBJ1-4	-	TGTGCCAGCAAACAGGGGGGTGCTAATGAAAAACTGTTTTTT	CASKQGGANEKLFF
TRBD1	TRBV6-1	TRBJ1-2	-	TGTGCCAGCATCGGGGACAGGGGATCCTATGGCTACACCTTC	CASIGDRGSYGYTF
-	TRBV4-2	TRBJ2-3	medium-sized	TGTGCCAGCAGCCAAGATCCGGGGCGGGGCACAGATACGCAGTATTTT	CASSQDPGRGTDTQYF